A selection of T cell receptor beta chains follows, all from one sample in a study of sequential checkpoint blockade in melanoma. Data came from immunoSEQ multiplex PCR; TCRdb stores just in-frame clones and leaves some out. Here the sample spans 5,500 to 6,500 clones, roughly a fifth being singletons. Sequencing used tumor tissue (inferred from file names), obtained from a patient given nivolumab and ipilimumab in sequence. The receptors originated from a human donor with melanoma. The CDR3 runs from the conserved cysteine through the conserved F or W. The order of the fields is CDR3 DNA, CDR3 protein, V gene, D gene, CDR3 length, clone size, J gene. The D gene is left open where the match is weak. Size is stated for part of the rows, as once, few or many counts, or as a class when the clone is expanded.

TGCGCCAGCAGCCAAAAGAACAGGGGGCTGGAAAAACTGTTTTTT CASSQKNRGLEKLFF TRBV23-1 TRBD1 15 many TRBJ1-4
TGTGCCAGCAGTTATGGCGGGACGGAACAACGTGGCTACACCTTC CASSYGGTEQRGYTF TRBV6-8 . 15 few TRBJ1-2
TGTGCCAGCAGCCCGGACAACAATGAGCAGTTCTTC CASSPDNNEQFF TRBV2 . 12 . TRBJ2-1
TGTGCCAGCAGCTTAGGACAGACTAATTCACCCCTCCACTTT CASSLGQTNSPLHF TRBV7-4 . 14 . TRBJ1-6
TGCGCCAGCAGTTATAGCGGGGGGGCTCTTGAGGAGCAGTTCTTC CASSYSGGALEEQFF TRBV4-1 TRBD2 15 few TRBJ2-1
TGTGCCAGCAGTTACGCCATCACCGGGGACAGGGTAAATGGCTACACCTTC CASSYAITGDRVNGYTF TRBV6-8 TRBD1 17 many TRBJ1-2
TGTGCCAGCAGTTACCCCCCTCTAGCGGGGGGCCACAATGAGCAGTTCTTC CASSYPPLAGGHNEQFF TRBV6-8 TRBD2 17 large TRBJ2-1
TGCGCCAGCAGCCTTAGCGGGGGGGCCGGAGATACGCAGTATTTT CASSLSGGAGDTQYF TRBV4-1 TRBD2 15 few TRBJ2-3
TGTGCCAGCAGCGCCCTGGGTGGGGCACGCGAGCAGTACTTC CASSALGGAREQYF TRBV9 . 14 few TRBJ2-7
TGTGCCAGCGCCACGGACAGGAGCTCCTACGAGCAGTACTTC CASATDRSSYEQYF TRBV6-8 TRBD1 14 few TRBJ2-7
TGTGCCGCAGGGACAGGGGGGACAGATACGCAGTATTTT CAAGTGGTDTQYF TRBV19 TRBD1 13 few TRBJ2-3
TGTGCCAGTAGTACGACAGGGGCTTTCGCGGACGAGCAGTACTTC CASSTTGAFADEQYF TRBV19 TRBD1 15 . TRBJ2-7
TGTGCCAGCAGCCAAGGACCGGCCGTGGGCGACGAGCAGTACTTC CASSQGPAVGDEQYF TRBV11-3 . 15 many TRBJ2-7
TGTGCCAGCAGCTTAGTCGGGACAGGGGGAGCGTCTAACTATGGCTACACCTTC CASSLVGTGGASNYGYTF TRBV11-3 TRBD1 18 many TRBJ1-2
TGTGCCAGCAGTGGACCGGGACTAGCGGATAACGAGCAGTACTTC CASSGPGLADNEQYF TRBV6-8 TRBD2 15 medium-sized TRBJ2-7
TGTGCCAGCAGTTACTCCGGGACGGACGTGGGTGGGTATGGCTACACCTTC CASSYSGTDVGGYGYTF TRBV6-8 . 17 many TRBJ1-2
TGTGCCAGTAGTCTCCCCAGCCTCTTCTATGGCTACACCTTC CASSLPSLFYGYTF TRBV19 . 14 . TRBJ1-2
TGTGCCAGTAGTATAATGTCAGGGACATGGAAGAACTATGGCTACACCTTC CASSIMSGTWKNYGYTF TRBV19 . 17 medium-sized TRBJ1-2
TGCGCCAGCAGCCGAACAGGGTTGGTTAACTATGGCTACACCTTC CASSRTGLVNYGYTF TRBV1 . 15 many TRBJ1-2
TGTGCCAGCTCACCATACACAATAAATAATGAAAAACTGTTTTTT CASSPYTINNEKLFF TRBV18 . 15 few TRBJ1-4
TGTGCCAGTAAGACAGACTCTCTTAACTATGGCTACACCTTC CASKTDSLNYGYTF TRBV19 . 14 . TRBJ1-2
TGTGCCAGCTCCCCGATCCGAGGGAACACTGAAGCTTTCTTT CASSPIRGNTEAFF TRBV6-8 . 14 medium-sized TRBJ1-1
TGTGCCACCAGCAGGAGAGCAGCCAAGCCTGAAGCTTTCTTT CATSRRAAKPEAFF TRBV15 . 14 medium-sized TRBJ1-1
TGCGCCAGCAGCCACGCTGGAGCGGGGGGGCCGAACAATGAGCAGTTCTTC CASSHAGAGGPNNEQFF TRBV23-1 TRBD2 17 . TRBJ2-1
TGTGCCAGCAGCTCGTCAGGGGGGCCCTACGAGCAGTACTTC CASSSSGGPYEQYF TRBV11-3 . 14 medium-sized TRBJ2-7
TGTGCCACCAGCAGTCGAAGGTCCCTCTCTGGAAACACCATATATTTT CATSSRRSLSGNTIYF TRBV15 . 16 few TRBJ1-3
TGTGCCAGCAGACGGTGGATTGAGGGAGGAGAGACCCAGTACTTC CASRRWIEGGETQYF TRBV9 . 15 few TRBJ2-5
TGTGCCAGTAGTCCCGCGGGGACAGCTAACTATGGCTACACCTTC CASSPAGTANYGYTF TRBV19 TRBD1 15 . TRBJ1-2
TGTGCCAGCAGCTTAGGGGGCCTAAACGAGCAGTACTTC CASSLGGLNEQYF TRBV7-4 . 13 many TRBJ2-7
TGTGCCAGCAGCGCCAGACAGAGTAACTATGGCTACACCTTC CASSARQSNYGYTF TRBV11-3 . 14 many TRBJ1-2
TGTGCCAGCAGAACCATACAGGGAGCGGGCGGTGGAAACACCATATATTTT CASRTIQGAGGGNTIYF TRBV6-8 . 17 few TRBJ1-3
TGTGCCAGTAGTATTAAACGGATGGGGGGAGGACAGTATGGCTACACCTTC CASSIKRMGGGQYGYTF TRBV19 . 17 few TRBJ1-2
TGCGCCAGCAGCCAAGAGTTATGGGGGGCGGTCACTGAAGCTTTCTTT CASSQELWGAVTEAFF TRBV4-1 . 16 medium-sized TRBJ1-1
TGTGCCAGCTCACCGGGGCGAGATAACACTGAAGCTTTCTTT CASSPGRDNTEAFF TRBV18 . 14 . TRBJ1-1
TGCGCCAGCAGCTCCTACCTGGGGGCCGTTGGGGCCAACGTCCTGACTTTC CASSSYLGAVGANVLTF TRBV5-1 . 17 . TRBJ2-6
TGCAGCGTTGAAGGTGGGGGCCAGGTCACTGAAGCTTTCTTT CSVEGGGQVTEAFF TRBV29-1 . 14 . TRBJ1-1
TGCGCCAGCAGCTTGGCCCCGACGCCCGGCGCCTCCTACGAGCAGTACTTC CASSLAPTPGASYEQYF TRBV5-1 . 17 . TRBJ2-7
TGCAGCGTGGATCCCTGGACCGCATTCCAGACCCAGTACTTC CSVDPWTAFQTQYF TRBV29-1 . 14 . TRBJ2-5
TGTGCCAGCCGAAGGACTAGGGAGCAAGAGACCCAGTACTTC CASRRTREQETQYF TRBV6-8 TRBD2 14 . TRBJ2-5
TGTGCCAGCAGCTTAGAAGGGTCCTTTAACTATGGCTACACCTTC CASSLEGSFNYGYTF TRBV11-3 . 15 many TRBJ1-2
TGTGCCACCAGCAACCCCTCAGGGGTGGGCCTTCAGAACACTGAAGCTTTCTTT CATSNPSGVGLQNTEAFF TRBV15 . 18 large TRBJ1-1
TGTGCCACCAGACAGAAGAACTATGGCTACACCTTC CATRQKNYGYTF TRBV6-8 . 12 . TRBJ1-2
TGTGCCAGCTCACCGCTCAATAGCAATCAGCCCCAGCATTTT CASSPLNSNQPQHF TRBV18 . 14 . TRBJ1-5
TGTGCCAGCTCACCACGGCCCACCGCCACAGATACGCAGTATTTT CASSPRPTATDTQYF TRBV18 . 15 once TRBJ2-3
TGTGCCAGCAGTTACCGGGTTCAAAGCTACGAGCAGTACTTC CASSYRVQSYEQYF TRBV6-8 . 14 many TRBJ2-7
TGCGCCAGCAGCTTGAGGACAGGGTCAGAGACCCAGTACTTC CASSLRTGSETQYF TRBV5-1 TRBD1 14 . TRBJ2-5
TGCGCCAGCAGCCCCGACCCCCACACAGATACGCAGTATTTT CASSPDPHTDTQYF TRBV5-1 . 14 . TRBJ2-3
TGTGCCAGTAGTATATCATACAGGGTGATCCCCTACGAGCAGTACTTC CASSISYRVIPYEQYF TRBV19 . 16 . TRBJ2-7
TGTGCCATCAGTGAGCAACTAGCGGAAGAGACCCAGTACTTC CAISEQLAEETQYF TRBV10-3 TRBD2 14 . TRBJ2-5
TGTGCCAGCAGCTTAGGGACTGACACAGATACGCAGTATTTT CASSLGTDTDTQYF TRBV11-3 . 14 many TRBJ2-3
TGCGCCAGCAGCGCGGACCTGTATTATTACCAGTACTTC CASSADLYYYQYF TRBV23-1 . 13 . TRBJ2-7
TGCAGCGTCGCCGGACTAGCGGGGCCCTGGTCCTACAATGAGCAGTTCTTC CSVAGLAGPWSYNEQFF TRBV29-1 TRBD2 17 . TRBJ2-1
TGTGCTAGTGGCCCGGGGGGGGGCTGTCAAGAGACCCAGTACTTC CASGPGGGCQETQYF TRBV12-5 TRBD2 15 large TRBJ2-5
TGTGCCACCAGCAGAGCGGAGGTCGAAGGGTGGGAGACCCAGTACTTC CATSRAEVEGWETQYF TRBV15 . 16 . TRBJ2-5